The 2 T cell receptor beta chains presented below share a single source sample, sequenced in a study of CXCR3-negative and CXCR3-positive naive CD8 T cells. UMI-labeled TRB cDNA libraries were prepared by 5' RACE. With the 5' RACE reads reprocessed, TCRdb shows one record per CDR3 protein and no DNA. This sample's table reports 50,000 to 75,000 distinct CDR3 sequences. The sample was naive CXCR3- CD8+ T cells from blood. Regarding subset: CD45RO-CCR7+CD27+CD95- naive CD8+ T cells lacking CXCR3 (TNR3-). The receptors originated from a human donor in good health. Some clones in this sample may be carry-over from other donors' samples.

This chain links TRBV11-2 with TRBJ2-7; TCRdb picks TRBD2, but there is no DNA to check that call. Germline CDR1 is SGHAT and CDR2 is FQNNGV. This CDR3 has 14 amino acids. CDR3 sequence: CASSLAGGHREQYF.

This chain links TRBV20-1 with TRBJ1-2; TCRdb returns TRBD1, unconfirmable since there is no DNA. Germline CDR1 and CDR2: DFQATT and SNEGSKA (reference sequence). This CDR3 has 11 residues. CDR3 protein: CRGSGADGYTF.